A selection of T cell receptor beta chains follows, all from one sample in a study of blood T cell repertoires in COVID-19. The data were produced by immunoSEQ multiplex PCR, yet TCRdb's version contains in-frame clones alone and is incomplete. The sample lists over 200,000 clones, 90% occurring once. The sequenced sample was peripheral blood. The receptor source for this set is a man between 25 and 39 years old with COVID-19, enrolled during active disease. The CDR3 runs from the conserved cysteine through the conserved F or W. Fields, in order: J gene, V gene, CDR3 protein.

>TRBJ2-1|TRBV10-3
CAISLGISGGENEQFF
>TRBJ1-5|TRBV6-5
CASTKGGGIWQPQHF
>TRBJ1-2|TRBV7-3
CASSSSNYGYTF
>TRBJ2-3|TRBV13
CASSLVMEGAGDTQYF
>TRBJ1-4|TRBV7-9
CASSLDRATNEKLFF
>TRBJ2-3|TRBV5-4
CASIDRDPDTQYF
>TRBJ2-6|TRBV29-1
CSVEGQGFSGANVLTF
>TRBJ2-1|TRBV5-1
CASSVEGGLATYNEQFF
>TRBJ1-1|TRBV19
CASLPGQGWTEAFF
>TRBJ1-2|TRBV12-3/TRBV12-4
CARRQGESYTF
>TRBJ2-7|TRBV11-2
CASSRRANYEQYF
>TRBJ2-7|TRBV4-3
CASSSNGIGQGANEQYF
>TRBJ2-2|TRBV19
CASTQRGKFTGELFF
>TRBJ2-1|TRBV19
CASSIQGIVYNEQFF
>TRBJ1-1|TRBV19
CASSIRDFQNTEAFF
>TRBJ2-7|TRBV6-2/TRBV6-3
CASSDRSSGYYEQYF
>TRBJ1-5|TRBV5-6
CASSYSNQPQHF
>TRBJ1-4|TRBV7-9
CASSRRTDATNEKLFF
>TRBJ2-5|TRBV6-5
CASMGVGGAETQYF
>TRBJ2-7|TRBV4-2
CASSRMGQGASYEQYF
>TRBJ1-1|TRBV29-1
CSVAFLGPEAFF
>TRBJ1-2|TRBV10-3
CAITRDRDYGYTF